Sequencing of this T cell receptor beta chain was carried out in a study of CD8 T cells in ankylosing spondylitis (dated by TCRdb to 2016 to 2017). Study-wide context: T cell receptor beta repertoires were profiled in healthy donors and ankylosing spondylitis patients so that disease-linked TCR variants could be found. The whole study cohort included 108 healthy donors and 20 to 25 ankylosing spondylitis patients. Peripheral blood was sampled, and synovial fluid was additionally collected from ankylosing spondylitis patients. The paper as a whole reports these results and caveats: Some motif variants were previously reported in synovial fluid and blood of reactive arthritis patients, suggesting common disease-initiation mechanisms. The disease-linked clones were reported to be significantly enriched in matched synovial fluid samples from ankylosing spondylitis patients. Blood from ankylosing spondylitis patients appeared to be characterized by a TCR beta motif made up of several highly homologous amino acid variants. The disease-linked clones had a CD8+ phenotype and were found at relatively low frequencies in peripheral blood.

Counted from cysteine to phenylalanine, this CDR3 has 16 amino acids. Just the 48-base CDR3 DNA is kept, in frame starting at base 1. For CDR1 and CDR2, the germline V gene lists SGHAT and FQNNGV. Trimming removed 3 bases from V and 5 bases from J, leaving 14 bases between the germline ends. This clonotype has just a few counts. This receptor's antigen is unknown. Base qualities are not recorded, but no much larger clone differs from it by a single base. Sequencing instrument: Illumina HiSeq 2500. TCR beta libraries were prepared by quantitative 5'-RACE with molecular barcodes. In the source study's methods: To identify disease-linked TCR variants, a new computational method was used, one built on a probabilistic model of VDJ rearrangement. TCRdb passed the public sequencing reads through fastp at Q25 and MiXCR, retaining productive beta sequences. Each entry merges the rows of one CDR3 protein and shows their most common DNA and genes. TCRdb, not the authors, supplied the V and J calls. The sample table lists 220,000 or so distinct CDR3 sequences, around 18% of them with a count of one. About 42% of the sample is in the top ten clones.

The sequence was collected from a male donor with ankylosing spondylitis. Sequenced input: blood, either unsorted or a sorted T cell fraction (not recorded which). The chain is encoded by TRBV11-2 joined to TRBJ2-6, with an unclear D gene assignment. CDR3 protein: CASSFGPRFRANVLTF. The DNA sequence is given as TGTGCCAGCAGCTTCGGGCCTCGTTTTAGGGCCAACGTCCTGACTTTC.